The 24 T cell receptor beta chains below all came from one sample that was sequenced in a study of CD8+CD57+ T cells in acquired aplastic anemia. The study profiled TCR beta VDJ and CDR3 using genomic DNA as template. TCRdb reanalysed the reads using MiXCR and keeps one entry per CDR3 protein. The table includes some 16,000 distinct CDR3 sequences, over 35% detected once. CD8+CD57+ cell expansion, shown by flow cytometry, had occurred in the patients selected for sequencing. The study's findings and limits: Patients carried CD8+CD57+ cells that were less diverse than their total CD4+ and CD8+ pools.

Antigens for these TCRs are unknown. Material: CD8+CD57+ T cells sorted from PBMCs. Documented subset: bead-enriched CD8+CD57+ effector memory T cells from SAA patients. The receptors shown here come from a human donor with aplastic anemia.

The chain carries TRBV20-1 and TRBJ2-3; perhaps TRBD2 as D (5 bases). The length of the CDR3 is 13 residues. In germline, CDR1 is DFQATT, CDR2 SNEGSKA (reference sequence). For the CDR3, the DNA is TGCAGCGATGAACTAGATTATTCAGATACGCAGTATTTT. It encodes CSDELDYSDTQYF.

The V gene is TRBV29-1, the J gene TRBJ2-7; maybe TRBD2 (6 bases). The V gene's germline CDR1 is SQVTM and CDR2 ANQGSEA. The V end lost 2 bases, the J end lost 4 bases, and 15 bases lay between the germline ends. This CDR3 has 14 amino acids. As DNA, the CDR3 is TGCAGCGTTGAAAAGGCGGGGATCTCGTACGAGCAGTACTTC. Its protein is CSVEKAGISYEQYF.

The rearrangement links TRBV28 to TRBJ2-4; D may be TRBD1 (6 bases). The V gene's germline CDR1 is MDHEN and CDR2 SYDVKM. Trimming cost V 0 bases and J 0 bases, with 24 bases left between them. This CDR3 spans 21 amino acids. The CDR3 region is CASSLWGGTTHRARAKNIQYF. CDR3 bases: TGTGCCAGCAGTTTATGGGGCGGAACCACACACAGGGCTCGAGCCAAAAACATTCAGTACTTC.

The chain has TRBV11-1 and TRBJ2-1; 9 bases align to TRBD2. Germline loops: CDR1 SGHAT, CDR2 FQDESV (reference sequence). Trimming at V came to 8 bases and at J to 9 bases, leaving 11 bases not matched to a gene. CDR3 size: 14 residues. CDR3 in amino acids: CASCSAGGPIEQFF. The DNA of the CDR3 is TGTGCCAGCTGTTCGGCGGGAGGGCCAATTGAGCAGTTCTTC.

As to this clonotype: A much more abundant neighbour one base away suggests this may be a read error. The V gene is TRBV15, the J gene TRBJ2-1; D is possibly TRBD1 (5 bases). Deletions cut 3 bases from V and 4 bases from J, with 19 bases between. The CDR3 runs 17 residues. Germline V gene data show CDR1 as LNHNV and CDR2 as YYDKDF (reference sequence). In DNA, the CDR3 is TGTGCCACCAGCAGCTTAATGTCCGACAGTTCATACAATGAGCAGTTCTTC. It translates to CATSSLMSDSSYNEQFF.

The genes are TRBV15 and TRBJ1-4, with unresolved D. The V end was cut by 3 bases, the J end by 5 bases, with 10 bases between. CDR1 is LNHNV and CDR2 is YYDKDF in the germline V gene (reference sequence). The CDR3 length is 14 residues. CDR3 loop: CATSRTIGNEKLFF. DNA for the CDR3: TGTGCCACCAGCAGGACCATTGGAAATGAAAAACTGTTTTTT. Variable domain in full (rest from reference TRBV15 and TRBJ1-4): DAMVIQNPRYQVTQFGKPVTLSCSQTLNHNVMYWYQQKSSQAPKLLFHYYDKDFNNEADTPDNFQSRRPNTSFCFLDIRSPGLGDTAMYLCATSRTIGNEKLFFGSGTQLSVL.

V is TRBV5-1 and J is TRBJ2-2; the match to TRBD2 covers 9 bases. Germline V gene data show CDR1 as SGHRS and CDR2 as YFSETQ. The CDR3 is 15 amino acids. Unmatched junction bases numbered 6, after V lost 5 bases and J lost 4 bases. The DNA for the CDR3 is TGCGCCAGCAGGCGGGAGGGCGCGCGCACCGGGGAGCTGTTTTTT. Encoded protein: CASRREGARTGELFF.

This clonotype was counted only a few times. This rearrangement joins TRBV30 to TRBJ1-2; D is unclear. V lost 5 bases and J lost 4, with 11 bases in between. The length of the CDR3 is 12 residues. Germline values: CDR1 GTSNPN, CDR2 SVGIG (reference sequence). The CDR3 DNA is TGTGCCTGGGTCGGGGTTGTCTATGGCTACACCTTC. Its translation: CAWVGVVYGYTF. Drawing the rest from reference TRBV30 and TRBJ1-2, the complete variable domain is SQTIHQWPATLVQPVGSPLSLECTVEGTSNPNLYWYRQAAGRGLQLLFYSVGIGQISSEVPQNLSASRPQDRQFILSSKKLLLSDSGFYLCAWVGVVYGYTFGSGTRLTVV.

Many counts were recorded for this clonotype. The rearrangement joins TRBV2 to TRBJ2-5; 8 bases agree with TRBD1. Germline trimming cut 4 bases from V and 5 bases from J; bases unmatched to any gene: 9. This CDR3 contains 15 residues. Germline V gives CDR1 SNHLY, CDR2 FYNNEI. CDR3 coding DNA: TGTGCCAGCAGTGGGATCAGGGGGCTCCGGGAGACCCAGTACTTC. As protein: CASSGIRGLRETQYF.

As for this clonotype: A much larger clone lies a single base off, so this may be a read error. The genes are TRBV15 and TRBJ2-1, with D possibly matching TRBD2 (5 bases). This CDR3 comprises 17 residues. Per the germline V gene, CDR1 is LNHNV and CDR2 is YYDKDF (reference sequence). CDR3: CATSSVTSQSSCNEQFF. In DNA, the CDR3 is TGTGCCACCAGCAGCGTCACTAGTCAGAGCTCCTGCAATGAGCAGTTCTTC.

This clonotype turned up a few times. This chain links TRBV6-1 with TRBJ2-7; D assignment may be TRBD1 or TRBD2 (5 bases each). The germline gives CDR1 MNHNS, CDR2 SASEGT. The CDR3 loop spans 15 amino acids. The V end lost 5 bases, the J end lost 0 bases, and 14 bases lay between the germline ends. This CDR3 is CASSPTGTSSYEQYF. Here the CDR3 DNA reads TGTGCCAGCAGTCCCACAGGTACTAGCTCCTACGAGCAGTACTTC.

The chain combines TRBV5-1 with TRBJ1-3, with D possibly TRBD1 on 6 matching bases. From germline, CDR1 is SGHRS and CDR2 YFSETQ. This CDR3 contains 18 residues. The V and J ends lost 4 bases and 0 bases respectively, with 20 bases between them. The CDR3 loop is CASSLEGQGTLSGNTIYF. The CDR3 bases are TGCGCCAGCAGCCTGGAGGGTCAGGGGACACTCTCTGGAAACACCATATATTTT. Using reference TRBV5-1 and TRBJ1-3 for the parts outside the CDR3, the full variable domain is KAGVTQTPRYLIKTRGQQVTLSCSPISGHRSVSWYQQTPGQGLQFLFEYFSETQRNKGNFPGRFSGRQFSNSRSEMNVSTLELGDSALYLCASSLEGQGTLSGNTIYFGEGSWLTVV.

This clonotype was detected only a few times. This chain links TRBV7-6 with TRBJ2-2; D uncertain. Germline CDR1 is SGHVS and CDR2 is FNYEAQ. This CDR3 spans 12 amino acids. V lost 5 bases, J lost 7 bases, and 8 bases lay in between. This CDR3 reads CASSSAVGELFF. The CDR3 region has the DNA TGTGCCAGCAGCAGTGCCGTCGGGGAGCTGTTTTTT.

The chain has TRBV7-9 and TRBJ1-1; 7 nucleotides align to TRBD1. V was pared by 8 bases and J by 7 bases, with 7 bases of the junction left unmatched. CDR3 length: 12 residues. Germline CDR1 is SEHNR and CDR2 is FQNEAQ (reference sequence). The CDR3 DNA is TGTGCCAGCGGAAACAGGGGACATGAAGCTTTCTTT. As protein: CASGNRGHEAFF.

The J gene is TRBJ1-5, the V gene TRBV25-1; no reliable D call. The V and J ends lost 5 bases and 5 bases respectively, with 10 bases between them. Germline CDR1 is MGHDK and CDR2 is SYGVNS. The CDR3 extends over 13 amino acids. The CDR3 spells CASSMRSDQPQHF. In nucleotides, the CDR3 is TGTGCCAGCAGTATGAGGTCGGATCAGCCCCAGCATTTT.

CDR3 in amino acids: CASSLRGGPQETQYF. The CDR3, as DNA: TGTGCCAGCAGCTTGCGAGGGGGGCCTCAAGAGACCCAGTACTTC. This chain connects TRBV5-4 to TRBJ2-5; tentatively, D is TRBD1 or TRBD2 (6 bases each). CDR1 SGHNT and CDR2 YYREEE come from the germline V gene (reference sequence). CDR3 length: 15 residues. The V end was cut by 1 base, the J end by 2 bases, with 12 bases between.

This clonotype has a count of ten or more. The rearrangement uses TRBV12-3 or TRBV12-4 and TRBJ2-7; 7 positions match TRBD1. The CDR3 has 12 residues. Germline trimming cut 8 bases from V and 7 bases from J; bases unmatched to any gene: 8. CDR3 sequence (DNA): TGTGCCAGCTCGACAGGGTTGGAAGAGCAGTACTTC. Translated, it gives CASSTGLEEQYF.

This chain uses TRBV20-1 with TRBJ1-1; no definite D call. The ends were cut back, 0 bases at V and 1 base at J, with 6 bases in the middle. The germline V gene has CDR1 DFQATT and CDR2 SNEGSKA (reference sequence). CDR3 length: 13 amino acids. The CDR3 region is CSARDAGNTEAFF. DNA of the CDR3: TGCAGTGCTAGAGATGCAGGGAACACTGAAGCTTTCTTT.

This clonotype was seen only a few times. The chain combines TRBV2 with TRBJ2-7, with TRBD2 matching 7 bases. Per germline, CDR1 SNHLY and CDR2 FYNNEI. The CDR3 contains 14 residues. V lost 5 bases, J lost 1 base, and 5 bases stayed unmatched. DNA of the CDR3: TGTGCCAGCAGTCTGCTAGCGGTTTCCTACGAGCAGTACTTC. Amino acid sequence: CASSLLAVSYEQYF. Full variable domain (outside the CDR3, taken from reference TRBV2 and TRBJ2-7): EPEVTQTPSHQVTQMGQEVILRCVPISNHLYFYWYRQILGQKVEFLVSFYNNEISEKSEIFDDQFSVERPDGSNFTLKIRSTKLEDSAMYFCASSLLAVSYEQYFGPGTRLTVT.

This chain joins TRBV7-6 and TRBJ2-7, with 7 bases identical to TRBD1. The CDR3 totals 14 residues. V lost 5 bases, J lost 6 bases, and 10 bases stayed unmatched. Germline CDR1 reads SGHVS; CDR2 reads FNYEAQ. The CDR3 loop reads CASSPTGAPIEQYF. In DNA form, the CDR3 reads TGTGCCAGCAGCCCTACAGGGGCCCCTATCGAGCAGTACTTC. Together with reference TRBV7-6 and TRBJ2-7, the CDR3 gives the full variable domain: GAGVSQSPRYKVTKRGQDVALRCDPISGHVSLYWYRQALGQGPEFLTYFNYEAQQDKSGLPNDRFSAERPEGSISTLTIQRTEQRDSAMYRCASSPTGAPIEQYFGPGTRLTVT.

J is TRBJ1-2 and V is TRBV6-1; 7 bases match TRBD1. V lost 4 bases, J lost 7 bases, and 9 bases stayed unmatched. The V gene's germline CDR1 is MNHNS and CDR2 SASEGT. The CDR3 loop spans 14 amino acids. The DNA for the CDR3 is TGTGCCAGCAGTGCCACAGGGGACGGCGGTGGCTACACCTTC. Amino acid sequence: CASSATGDGGGYTF.

This clonotype has only a few counts. The chain links TRBV2 to TRBJ2-1, with D possibly being TRBD2 (6 bases). The germline V gene encodes CDR1 SNHLY and CDR2 FYNNEI. The CDR3 covers 13 residues. With 6 bases removed from V and 0 bases from J, the gap between germline ends came to 6 bases. CDR3 loop: CASRGGSYNEQFF. Here the CDR3 DNA reads TGTGCCAGCAGGGGGGGCTCCTACAATGAGCAGTTCTTC.

This clonotype was counted many times. The chain joins TRBV7-3 to TRBJ2-1; possibly TRBD1 or TRBD2 for D (5 bases each). The length of the CDR3 is 15 residues. Per the germline V gene, CDR1 is SGHTA and CDR2 is FQGTGA. Trimming took 2 bases from V and 0 from J, leaving 8 bases between them. As DNA, the CDR3 is TGTGCCAGCAGCTTAGAGGGGAGCTCCTACAATGAGCAGTTCTTC. Encoded protein: CASSLEGSSYNEQFF. Drawing the rest from reference TRBV7-3 and TRBJ2-1, the complete variable domain is GAGVSQTPSNKVTEKGKYVELRCDPISGHTALYWYRQSLGQGPEFLIYFQGTGAADDSGLPNDRFFAVRPEGSVSTLKIQRTERGDSAVYLCASSLEGSSYNEQFFGPGTRLTVL.

This clonotype was seen repeatedly, ten times or more. This sequence joins TRBV5-4 and TRBJ2-7; 15 bases align to TRBD2. The V segment lost 0 bases and the J segment 2 bases; nucleotides outside the gene matches: 3. Germline CDR1 is SGHNT and CDR2 is YYREEE (reference sequence). The CDR3 has 17 amino acids. CDR3 sequence: CASSLVGLAGGPYEQYF. The CDR3 nucleotides are TGTGCCAGCAGCTTGGTGGGACTAGCGGGGGGACCCTACGAGCAGTACTTC. The full variable domain, with the rest looked up from reference TRBV5-4 and TRBJ2-7, is ETGVTQSPTHLIKTRGQQVTLRCSSQSGHNTVSWYQQALGQGPQFIFQYYREEENGRGNFPPRFSGLQFPNYSSELNVNALELDDSALYLCASSLVGLAGGPYEQYFGPGTRLTVT.